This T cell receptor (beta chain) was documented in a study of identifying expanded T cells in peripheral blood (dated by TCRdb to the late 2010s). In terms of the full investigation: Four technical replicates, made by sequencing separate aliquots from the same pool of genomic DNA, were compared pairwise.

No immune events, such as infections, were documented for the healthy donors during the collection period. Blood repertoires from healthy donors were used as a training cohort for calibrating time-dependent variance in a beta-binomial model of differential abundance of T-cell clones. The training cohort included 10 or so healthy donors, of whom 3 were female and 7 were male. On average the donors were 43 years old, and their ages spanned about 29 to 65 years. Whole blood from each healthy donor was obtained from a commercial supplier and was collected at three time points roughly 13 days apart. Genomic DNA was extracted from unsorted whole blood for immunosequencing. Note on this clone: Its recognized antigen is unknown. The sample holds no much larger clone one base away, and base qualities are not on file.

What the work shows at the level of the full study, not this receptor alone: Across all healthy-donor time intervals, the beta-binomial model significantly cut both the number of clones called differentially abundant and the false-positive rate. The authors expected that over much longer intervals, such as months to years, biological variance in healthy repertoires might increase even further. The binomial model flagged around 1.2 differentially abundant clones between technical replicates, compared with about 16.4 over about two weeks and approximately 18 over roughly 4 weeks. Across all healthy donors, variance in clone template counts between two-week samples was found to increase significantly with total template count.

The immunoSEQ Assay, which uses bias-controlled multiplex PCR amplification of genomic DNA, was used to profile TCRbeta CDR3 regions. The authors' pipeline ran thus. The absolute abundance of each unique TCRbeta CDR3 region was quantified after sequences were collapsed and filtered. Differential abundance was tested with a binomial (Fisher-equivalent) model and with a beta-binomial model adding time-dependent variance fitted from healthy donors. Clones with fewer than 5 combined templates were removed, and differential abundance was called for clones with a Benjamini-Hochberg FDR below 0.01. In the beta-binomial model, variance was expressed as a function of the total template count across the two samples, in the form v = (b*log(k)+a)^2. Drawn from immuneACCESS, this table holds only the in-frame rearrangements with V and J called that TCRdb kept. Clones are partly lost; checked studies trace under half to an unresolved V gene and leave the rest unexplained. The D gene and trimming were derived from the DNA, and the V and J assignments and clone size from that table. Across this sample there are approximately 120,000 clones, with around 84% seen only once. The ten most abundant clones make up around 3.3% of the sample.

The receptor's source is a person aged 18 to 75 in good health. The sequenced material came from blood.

The DNA reads TGTGCCAGCAGCGCCCGACAGGCCAACAACGAGCAGTACTTC. It specifies CASSARQANNEQYF. The chain links TRBV27 with TRBJ2-7, with a tentative D gene TRBD1 over 6 matching bases. Inclusive of the bounding cysteine and phenylalanine, the CDR3 is 14 residues long. Only CDR3 DNA is held: 42 bases, read in frame from base 1. Cut back by 6 bases and 5 bases, the V and J ends lie 17 bases apart. For CDR1 and CDR2, the germline V gene (reference sequence) lists MNHEY and SMNVEV.